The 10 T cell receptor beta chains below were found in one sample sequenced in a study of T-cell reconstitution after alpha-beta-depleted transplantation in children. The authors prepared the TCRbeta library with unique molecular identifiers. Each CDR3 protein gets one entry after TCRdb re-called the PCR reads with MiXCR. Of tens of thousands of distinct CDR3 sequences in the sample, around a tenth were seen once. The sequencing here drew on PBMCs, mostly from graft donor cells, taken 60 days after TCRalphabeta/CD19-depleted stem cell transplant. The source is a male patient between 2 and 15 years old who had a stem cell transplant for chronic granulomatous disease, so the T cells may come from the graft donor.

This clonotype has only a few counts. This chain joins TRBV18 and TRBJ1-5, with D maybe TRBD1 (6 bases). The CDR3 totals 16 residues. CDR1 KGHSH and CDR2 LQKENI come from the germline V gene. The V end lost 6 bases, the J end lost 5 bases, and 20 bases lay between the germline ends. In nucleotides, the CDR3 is TGTGCCAGCTCCCCAACCCAGACAGGAGGGTATCAGCCCCAGCATTTT. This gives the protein CASSPTQTGGYQPQHF.

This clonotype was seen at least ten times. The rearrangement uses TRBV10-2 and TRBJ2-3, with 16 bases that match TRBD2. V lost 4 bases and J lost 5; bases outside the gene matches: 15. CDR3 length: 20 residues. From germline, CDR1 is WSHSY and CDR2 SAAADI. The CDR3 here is CASSGSGTSGRAVSGDTQYF. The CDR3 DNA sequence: TGCGCCAGCAGTGGCTCTGGGACTAGCGGGAGGGCCGTTTCTGGAGATACGCAGTATTTT.

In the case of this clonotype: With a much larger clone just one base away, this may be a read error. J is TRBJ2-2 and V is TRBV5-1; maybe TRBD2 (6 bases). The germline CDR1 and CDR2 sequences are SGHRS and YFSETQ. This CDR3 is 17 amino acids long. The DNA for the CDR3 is TGCGCCTGCAGCACCGGACCGGCGGGGTTGGGCACCGGGGAGCTGTTTTTT. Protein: CACSTGPAGLGTGELFF.

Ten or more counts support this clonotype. The CDR3 here is CASSFSSNQPQHF. The CDR3 DNA reads as TGTGCCAGCAGCTTTTCCAGTAATCAGCCCCAGCATTTT. The V and J genes are TRBV5-6 and TRBJ1-5; D is uncertain. The V and J ends lost 2 bases and 4 bases respectively, with 7 bases between them. The CDR3 consists of 13 residues. The germline V gene encodes CDR1 SGHDT and CDR2 YYEEEE.

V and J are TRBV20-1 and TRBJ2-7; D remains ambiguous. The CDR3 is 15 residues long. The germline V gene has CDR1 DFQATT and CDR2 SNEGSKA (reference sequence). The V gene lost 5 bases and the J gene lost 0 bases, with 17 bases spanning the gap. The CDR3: CSARNLRSSSYEQYF. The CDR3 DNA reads TGCAGTGCTCGGAATCTCAGGAGCAGCTCCTACGAGCAGTACTTC.

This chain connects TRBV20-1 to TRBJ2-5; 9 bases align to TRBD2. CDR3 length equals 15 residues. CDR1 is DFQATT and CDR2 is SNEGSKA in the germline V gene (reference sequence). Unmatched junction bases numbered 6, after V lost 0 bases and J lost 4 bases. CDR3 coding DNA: TGCAGTGCTAGAGATAGCGGGAGTGGAGGAGAGACCCAGTACTTC. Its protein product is CSARDSGSGGETQYF.

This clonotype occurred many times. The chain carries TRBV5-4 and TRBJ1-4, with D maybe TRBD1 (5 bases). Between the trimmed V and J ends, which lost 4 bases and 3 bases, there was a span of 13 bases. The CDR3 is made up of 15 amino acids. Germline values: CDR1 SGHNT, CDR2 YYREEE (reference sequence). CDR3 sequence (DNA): TGTGCCAGCAGCAGCCTCCCGGGGGCTAATGAAAAACTGTTTTTT. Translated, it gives CASSSLPGANEKLFF.

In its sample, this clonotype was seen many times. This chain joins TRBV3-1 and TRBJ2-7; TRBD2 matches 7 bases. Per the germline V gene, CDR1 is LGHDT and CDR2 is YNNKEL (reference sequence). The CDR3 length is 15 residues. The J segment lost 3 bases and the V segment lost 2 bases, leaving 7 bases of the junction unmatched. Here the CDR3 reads CASSQPGGRIYEQYF. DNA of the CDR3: TGTGCCAGCAGCCAACCGGGAGGTCGTATCTACGAGCAGTACTTC.

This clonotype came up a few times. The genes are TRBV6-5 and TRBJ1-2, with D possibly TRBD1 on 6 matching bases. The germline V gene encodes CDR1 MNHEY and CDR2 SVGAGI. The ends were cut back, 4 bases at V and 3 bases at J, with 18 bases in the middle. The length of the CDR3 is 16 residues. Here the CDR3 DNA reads TGTGCCAGCAGTTTGGGCCCGGGCAGGGGCTACTATGGCTACACCTTC. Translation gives CASSLGPGRGYYGYTF.

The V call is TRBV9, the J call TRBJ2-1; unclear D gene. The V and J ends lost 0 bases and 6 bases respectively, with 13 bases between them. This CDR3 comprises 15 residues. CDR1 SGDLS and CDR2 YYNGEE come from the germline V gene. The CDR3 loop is CASSVAARASNEQFF. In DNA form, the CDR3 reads TGTGCCAGCAGCGTAGCCGCTAGGGCCTCCAATGAGCAGTTCTTC. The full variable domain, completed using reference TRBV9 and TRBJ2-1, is DSGVTQTPKHLITATGQRVTLRCSPRSGDLSVYWYQQSLDQGLQFLIQYYNGEERAKGNILERFSAQQFPDLHSELNLSSLELGDSALYFCASSVAARASNEQFFGPGTRLTVL.